In this sample, the clone carrying this T cell receptor beta chain turned up many times. Its specificity is not known. The source of the sample is a study of T cell repertoires in cytomegalovirus infection. Study-level background: Indicated by public TCR beta signatures were CMV infection and matching HLA type.

Regarding the study as a whole: Predominance within the ex vivo response was attributable to HLA-C-restricted CMV-specific TCR beta clonotypes. Accumulated public TCR beta family frequency recognized individuals carrying CMV together with the relevant HLA.

Germline values: CDR1 SEHNR, CDR2 FQNEAQ (reference sequence). This CDR3 is 15 amino acids long. Trimming cost V 1 base and J 2 bases; bases outside gene matches: 1. TCRdb itself ran the reads through MiXCR, one entry per CDR3 protein. Of about 180,000 distinct CDR3 sequences detected, approximately 15% appear once; the ten largest clones hold 20% to 30%. This chain uses TRBV7-9 with TRBJ2-3; TRBD2 agrees at 9 bases. The receptor was isolated from a human donor in good health (CMV status not recorded). Some clones in this sample may be carry-over from other donors' samples. The material sequenced was PBMCs. CDR3 nucleotide sequence: TGTGCCAGCAGCTTAGTAGCGGGGGCCACAGATACGCAGTATTTT. Its translation: CASSLVAGATDTQYF.